The T cell receptor beta chain under discussion was sequenced for a study of blood T cell repertoires in COVID-19. Study summary: Samples taken during acute and convalescent COVID-19 were collected in the United States, Italy and Spain. Nucleic acid was either cDNA or gDNA, and it came from T cells, B-cell-depleted T cells, or PBMCs.

Recruited during active infection, patients (from Seattle) were subsequently followed longitudinally. Original analysis: Quantification of nucleated cells was approximated via reference gene primer amplification. Some clones are missing from TCRdb's copy, which holds only in-frame ones; the method was immunoSEQ multiplex PCR. For V, J and clone size, that table is used; D and trimming come from the DNA. The data show 80,000 to 100,000 clones, about 91% seen once. Trimming took off 3 bases at V and 7 bases at J, with 14 bases between the two ends. The CDR3 length is 15 residues. Germline lookup yields CDR1 KGHDR and CDR2 SFDVKD.

The sequence derives from a man aged 45-65 years with COVID-19, enrolled during active disease. V and J are TRBV24-1 and TRBJ1-4, with D possibly matching TRBD1 (6 bases). What was sequenced was peripheral blood. CDR3: CATSDPDSDIEKLFF. The DNA for the CDR3 is TGTGCCACCAGTGATCCGGACAGCGATATTGAAAAACTGTTTTTT.